What follows are 16 T cell receptor beta chains derived from one specimen sequenced in a study of shared clonotypes between healthy human individuals (dated by TCRdb to 2019 to 2021). Libraries were built with the immunoSEQ multiplex PCR assay. TCRdb provides this immuneACCESS table in a form limited to in-frame rearrangements. Some clones are lacking; in checked studies, under half of them reflect an unresolved V gene, and why the rest are absent is not known. Here the sample has roughly 200,000 clones; roughly 70% occur a single time. 10% of the sample is taken by the ten largest. Sequencing was performed on memory CD4+ T cells sorted from blood. In light of the paper, this sample's cell subset or site label describes: CD45RA-negative fraction. These receptors originate from a man aged 25 to 40 in good health.

V usage is TRBV2 and J usage is TRBJ2-1, with D tentatively TRBD2 (5 bases). This CDR3 region has 11 residues. Trimming removed 3 bases at V and 8 bases at J, with 5 bases between. CDR1 and CDR2 from the germline V gene are SNHLY and FYNNEI. CDR3 nucleotides: TGTGCCAGCAGTGAGCGGGATGAGCAGTTCTTC. Its protein is CASSERDEQFF.

The CDR3 here is CASIRGWQGISGANVLTF. For the CDR3, the DNA is TGTGCCAGCATCCGCGGCTGGCAGGGGATCTCTGGGGCCAACGTCCTGACTTTC. This sequence joins TRBV28 and TRBJ2-6; D might be TRBD1 (6 bases). V lost 7 bases and J lost 0, with 19 bases in between. The CDR3 consists of 18 residues. In germline, CDR1 is MDHEN, CDR2 SYDVKM. Supplemented by reference TRBV28 and TRBJ2-6, the full variable domain reads DVKVTQSSRYLVKRTGEKVFLECVQDMDHENMFWYRQDPGLGLRLIYFSYDVKMKEKGDIPEGYSVSREKKERFSLILESASTNQTSMYLCASIRGWQGISGANVLTFGAGSRLTVL.

The chain recombines TRBV11-2 with TRBJ2-7; D is ambiguous. The CDR3 is 15 amino acids. Looked up from germline, CDR1 is SGHAT and CDR2 is FQNNGV. The V gene lost 2 bases and the J gene lost 2 bases, with 13 bases spanning the gap. CDR3 sequence: CASSLSQTLTYEQYF. In DNA, the CDR3 is TGTGCCAGCAGCTTATCCCAAACCCTTACCTACGAGCAGTACTTC.

CDR3 coding DNA: TGCGCCAGCAGCTTGCAGGGGGCGCAGGATACGCAGTATTTT. This translates into CASSLQGAQDTQYF. This sequence joins TRBV5-1 and TRBJ2-3; TRBD1 matches 8 bases. The length of the CDR3 is 14 residues. V lost 1 base, J lost 6 bases, and 4 bases stayed unmatched. Germline assignment: CDR1 SGHRS and CDR2 YFSETQ. Drawing the rest from reference TRBV5-1 and TRBJ2-3, the complete variable domain is KAGVTQTPRYLIKTRGQQVTLSCSPISGHRSVSWYQQTPGQGLQFLFEYFSETQRNKGNFPGRFSGRQFSNSRSEMNVSTLELGDSALYLCASSLQGAQDTQYFGPGTRLTVL.

This rearrangement joins TRBV2 to TRBJ2-2; D may match TRBD1 or TRBD2 (5 bases each). CDR1 SNHLY and CDR2 FYNNEI come from the germline V gene. V lost 6 bases and J 4 bases, leaving 18 bases between the germline ends. The length of the CDR3 is 16 residues. The CDR3 is CASRKLTARGTGELFF. Here the CDR3 DNA reads TGTGCCAGCAGGAAGTTAACGGCGAGGGGCACCGGGGAGCTGTTTTTT.

V is TRBV11-2 and J is TRBJ1-1, with TRBD1 as a possible D gene (5 bases). This CDR3 has 16 residues. V was cut by 3 bases and J by 6 bases, with 20 bases left in between. Per germline, CDR1 SGHAT and CDR2 FQNNGV. The CDR3 loop reads CASSFRPTAGLSEAFF. The CDR3 DNA reads TGTGCCAGCAGCTTTCGCCCGACAGCCGGCCTGTCTGAAGCTTTCTTT.

The rearrangement uses TRBV18 and TRBJ1-2; maybe TRBD1 (5 bases). The length of the CDR3 is 16 residues. Trimming took 0 bases from V and 5 from J, leaving 16 bases between them. Per germline, CDR1 KGHSH and CDR2 LQKENI. CDR3: CASSPPSARGSYGYTF. In nucleotides, the CDR3 is TGTGCCAGCTCACCACCGTCGGCACGGGGGTCTTATGGCTACACCTTC.

As for this clone: One end of the junction varies from germline; a read error may be responsible. V gene TRBV5-1 combines with J gene TRBJ2-1, with 14 bases identical to TRBD2. The germline CDR1 and CDR2 sequences are SGHRS and YFSETQ. This CDR3 is built from 15 residues. The CDR3 region is CASSGAGLAGVELLF. The CDR3 DNA sequence: TGCGCCAGCAGCGGAGCGGGACTAGCGGGAGTTGAGCTGCTCTTC.

V usage is TRBV29-1 and J usage is TRBJ2-7; TRBD1 aligns across 7 bases. Per germline, CDR1 SQVTM and CDR2 ANQGSEA. Losses at the gene ends were 7 bases for V and 1 base for J; bases not matched to a gene: 7. The length of the CDR3 is 13 residues. In DNA form, the CDR3 reads TGCAGCGCCACCGACAGGGTTTCCTACGAGCAGTACTTC. Translated: CSATDRVSYEQYF.

The chain has TRBV15 and TRBJ1-5; D perhaps matches TRBD1 (5 bases). Trimming removed 4 bases from V and 0 bases from J, with 10 bases in between. The CDR3 contains 15 residues. CDR1 is LNHNV and CDR2 is YYDKDF in the germline V gene (reference sequence). The CDR3, as DNA: TGTGCCACCAGCATATGGGGGATTAGCAATCAGCCCCAGCATTTT. Translated: CATSIWGISNQPQHF.

CDR3 protein: CASSIRLQRNEQFF. CDR3 DNA sequence: TGTGCCAGTAGTATCCGACTCCAGCGCAATGAGCAGTTCTTC. The rearrangement links TRBV19 to TRBJ2-1; no firm D call. Germline CDR1 reads LNHDA; CDR2 reads SQIVND (reference sequence). This CDR3 comprises 14 residues. Deletions cut 3 bases from V and 6 bases from J, with 12 bases between.

This clone occurred a few times. V is TRBV7-9 and J is TRBJ2-7; 8 bases fit TRBD2. V lost 5 bases, J lost 3 bases, and 21 bases stayed unmatched. The CDR3 spans 19 residues. Germline lookup yields CDR1 SEHNR and CDR2 FQNEAQ (reference sequence). The CDR3 DNA reads as TGTGCCAGCAGCCTAAACCCCCGCGACACGAGCGGGAGTTTCTACGAGCAGTACTTC. Translating gives CASSLNPRDTSGSFYEQYF.

The chain has TRBV7-2 and TRBJ2-7; 11 nucleotides align to TRBD2. CDR1 SGHTA and CDR2 FQGNSA come from the germline V gene. The CDR3 consists of 19 residues. V was pared by 2 bases and J by 0 bases, with 12 bases of the junction left unmatched. CDR3 DNA: TGTGCCAGCAGCTTACTAGGGTCTAGCGGGAGGACCTACTCCTACGAGCAGTACTTC. It translates to CASSLLGSSGRTYSYEQYF.

This sequence joins TRBV10-3 and TRBJ2-1, with D possibly being TRBD1 (5 bases). The germline gives CDR1 ENHRY, CDR2 SYGVKD. The CDR3 is 13 residues long. Trimming cost V 2 bases and J 5 bases, with 7 bases left between them. The chain's CDR3 is CAISERQNNEQFF. The CDR3, as DNA: TGTGCCATCAGTGAGCGACAGAACAATGAGCAGTTCTTC.

This chain connects TRBV7-2 to TRBJ2-7; 10 bases map to TRBD2. Germline CDR1 and CDR2: SGHTA and FQGNSA. V dropped 4 bases and J dropped 6; count of bases not matched to a gene: 9. The CDR3 consists of 15 residues. CDR3 nucleotides: TGTGCCAGCAGCTCGGGGACTAGCGCACGGGGCGAGCAGTACTTC. It is translated as CASSSGTSARGEQYF.

DNA for the CDR3: TGTGCCAGCATGAGGGATCTGGGCTCCTACGAGCAGTACTTC. Amino acid sequence: CASMRDLGSYEQYF. V and J are TRBV2 and TRBJ2-7; perhaps TRBD2 as D (5 bases). The V gene lost 7 bases and the J gene lost 0 bases, with 13 bases spanning the gap. The CDR3 is made up of 14 amino acids. Germline CDR1 is SNHLY and CDR2 is FYNNEI.